These 17 T cell receptor beta chains were all obtained from the same sample, sequenced in a study of Graves' ophthalmopathy and Graves' hyperthyroidism. Investigators amplified TCR beta CDR3 regions from RNA transcripts. The workflow started with a first-round RT-PCR run with HTBI primers and then moved on to a second-round multiplex PCR. One entry per CDR3 protein, called by TCRdb with MiXCR from the multiplex PCR reads. The sample holds just over 400,000 distinct CDR3 sequences, over 20% seen once. The sequenced sample was peripheral blood. All receptors derive from a woman younger than 35 with stable Graves' hyperthyroidism.

There are a few counts of this clonotype. The chain joins TRBV12-5 to TRBJ2-7; D possibly corresponds to TRBD1 (5 bases). Per the germline V gene, CDR1 is LGHNT and CDR2 is FRNRAP. The length of the CDR3 is 19 residues. Written as DNA, the CDR3 is TGTGCACACCCCGAAAACCCGACAGCCTCCTTGCCCTTAAAAGGGGAGCAGTACTTC. The encoded protein is CAHPENPTASLPLKGEQYF.

The rearrangement uses TRBV7-9 and TRBJ2-7, with D unresolved. This CDR3 comprises 14 residues. V gave up 1 base and J gave up 0 bases, with 7 bases separating them. Germline V lookup: CDR1 SEHNR, CDR2 FQNEAQ (reference sequence). The CDR3 region is CASSLGFASYEQYF. The DNA of the CDR3 is TGTGCCAGCAGCTTAGGTTTCGCCTCCTACGAGCAGTACTTC.

The sample holds many counts of this clonotype. The chain is built from TRBV20-1 and TRBJ2-5; D unresolved. In germline, CDR1 is DFQATT, CDR2 SNEGSKA (reference sequence). The CDR3 consists of 12 residues. V was shortened by 7 bases and J by 0 bases, with 9 bases between the two germline ends. In DNA, the CDR3 is TGCAGTGTGACACAGTACCAAGAGACCCAGTACTTC. It codes for CSVTQYQETQYF.

As for this clonotype: This CDR3 is missing its conserved last phenylalanine or tryptophan, likely due to a read error. The J gene is TRBJ1-5, the V gene TRBV30; D is ambiguous. The CDR3 is 14 residues long. Per germline, CDR1 GTSNPN and CDR2 SVGIG (reference sequence). V was pared by 0 bases and J by 4 bases, with 10 bases between. In DNA, the CDR3 is TGTGCCTGGAGTGTTCGCTCCGGGAATCAGCCCCAGCATTAT. Translating it yields CAWSVRSGNQPQHY.

This clonotype was counted many times. This chain joins TRBV4-1 and TRBJ2-5; D gene unclear. CDR1 MGHRA and CDR2 YSYEKL come from the germline V gene. This CDR3 comprises 14 residues. Trimming stripped 1 base from V and 5 bases from J, with 11 bases between. CDR3 in DNA: TGCGCCAGCAGCCAAGTGCGGCGGCGGGAGACCCAGTACTTC. This codes for CASSQVRRRETQYF.

This clonotype was counted many times. The chain combines TRBV15 with TRBJ1-1, with 9 bases lining up with TRBD1. Germline CDR1 LNHNV, CDR2 YYDKDF (reference sequence). J was trimmed by 4 bases and V by 5 bases; bases with no gene match: 5. This CDR3 is built from 14 residues. DNA for the CDR3: TGTGCCACCAGCGGGAGGACAGGGGCCACTGAAGCTTTCTTT. Amino acid sequence: CATSGRTGATEAFF.

This clonotype was recorded many times. The chain links TRBV15 to TRBJ1-5; D unresolved. CDR3 size: 12 residues. V dropped 0 bases and J dropped 9 bases, with 6 bases sitting between them. Looked up from germline, CDR1 is LNHNV and CDR2 is YYDKDF (reference sequence). CDR3 DNA: TGTGCCACCAGCAGAGATGGCACGCCCCAGCATTTT. It codes for CATSRDGTPQHF.

This clonotype was counted ten times or more. V gene TRBV6-5 combines with J gene TRBJ1-1; 9 bases are a match to TRBD1. The CDR3 is 15 residues long. Germline CDR1 and CDR2: MNHEY and SVGAGI. V dropped 1 base and J dropped 6; count of bases not matched to a gene: 6. CDR3 amino acids: CASSYLTGGSAEAFF. The CDR3, as DNA: TGTGCCAGCAGTTACTTGACAGGGGGTAGTGCTGAAGCTTTCTTT.

V is TRBV6-5 and J is TRBJ1-2; D not resolved. This CDR3 has 13 amino acids. The V gene lost 6 bases and the J gene lost 8 bases, with 16 bases spanning the gap. From germline, CDR1 is MNHEY and CDR2 SVGAGI. CDR3 sequence: CASSYRASSGYTF. CDR3 in DNA: TGTGCCAGCAGCTATCGGGCGTCTAGCGGCTACACCTTC.

This clonotype was recorded many times. This chain joins TRBV28 and TRBJ1-2; D is uncertain. CDR3 size: 12 residues. In germline, CDR1 is MDHEN, CDR2 SYDVKM. V was clipped by 5 bases and J by 7 bases, with 11 bases between them. In nucleotides, the CDR3 is TGTGCCAGCAGTCAGACGATTGTTGGCTACACCTTC. Translated, it gives CASSQTIVGYTF.

In the case of this clonotype: A much larger clone is a single base away; this may be a read error. V gene TRBV7-8 combines with J gene TRBJ2-7, with D possibly being TRBD2 (6 bases). This CDR3 is 15 amino acids long. CDR1 is SGHVS and CDR2 is FQNEAQ in the germline V gene. Trimming removed 1 base from V and 0 bases from J, with 10 bases in between. The CDR3 DNA sequence: TGTGCCAGCAGCTTAGAGAGGGGACTCTCCTACGAGCAGTACGTC. This codes for CASSLERGLSYEQYV.

This clonotype was counted between two and nine times. J is TRBJ2-7 and V is TRBV6-2 or TRBV6-3; 15 bases are shared with TRBD2. This CDR3 region has 19 residues. Trimming removed 6 bases from V and 0 bases from J; junction bases left unmatched: 12. Germline CDR1 reads MNHEY; CDR2 reads SVGEGT. The CDR3 protein is CASRRRGLAGGIHSYEQYF. As DNA, the CDR3 is TGTGCCAGCAGACGACGGGGACTAGCGGGAGGAATCCACTCCTACGAGCAGTACTTC.

This clonotype was observed a handful of times. V gene TRBV9 combines with J gene TRBJ2-2, with D maybe TRBD2 (5 bases). This CDR3 has 17 amino acids. Germline V gene lookup returns CDR1 SGDLS and CDR2 YYNGEE. V was shortened by 4 bases and J by 5 bases, with 21 bases between the two germline ends. The CDR3, as DNA: TGTGCCAGCAGCCCCCCACCTACTAGAGTGTATACCGGGGAGCTGTTTTTT. Protein: CASSPPPTRVYTGELFF.

This clonotype was observed at least ten times. The chain joins TRBV6-5 to TRBJ2-4, with unresolved D. The germline V and J ends were trimmed by 0 bases and 6 bases, with 18 bases remaining between them. The CDR3 is made up of 17 amino acids. Germline V gene sequence: CDR1 MNHEY, CDR2 SVGAGI. For the CDR3, the DNA is TGTGCCAGCAGTTACTCGATCCCGACTGGGCATGGAAACATTCAGTACTTC. Translation gives CASSYSIPTGHGNIQYF.

V gene TRBV7-8 combines with J gene TRBJ2-1, with D maybe TRBD1 (5 bases). V was trimmed by 7 bases and J by 3 bases, leaving 16 bases between them. The CDR3 has 15 amino acids. The germline CDR1 and CDR2 sequences are SGHVS and FQNEAQ. CDR3 in amino acids: CASKARAILYNEQFF. The CDR3 DNA is TGTGCCAGCAAGGCCAGGGCGATACTCTACAATGAGCAGTTCTTC.

The chain carries TRBV7-3 and TRBJ2-7; D remains ambiguous. Germline V gene sequence: CDR1 SGHTA, CDR2 FQGTGA. This CDR3 region has 17 residues. V lost 6 bases, J lost 4 bases, and 25 bases lay in between. The CDR3 nucleotides are TGTGCCAGCAGACCATTTCCAGAGGACGGGTCATTTTACGAGCAGTACTTC. As protein: CASRPFPEDGSFYEQYF.

This clonotype was seen repeatedly, ten times or more. The V and J genes are TRBV27 and TRBJ1-2, with TRBD1 identical over 12 bases. The germline V gene encodes CDR1 MNHEY and CDR2 SMNVEV (reference sequence). The CDR3 runs 14 residues. V dropped 6 bases and J dropped 4; count of bases not matched to a gene: 3. CDR3 sequence reads: CASRGQGAGYGYTF. The CDR3 DNA reads TGTGCCAGCAGGGGACAGGGGGCAGGCTATGGCTACACCTTC.